This T cell receptor (beta chain) was sequenced during a study of blood T cells in healthy people across ages. CDR3 length equals 12 residues. Germline lookup yields CDR1 DFQATT and CDR2 SNEGSKA (reference sequence). Trimming removed 6 bases at V and 9 bases at J, with 17 bases between. For the second PCR, which ran for about 6 to 11 cycles, a sample-barcoded 5' primer and a J-beta primer mix were used. TCRdb reprocessed the 5' RACE reads with MiXCR, giving one entry per CDR3 protein. Among roughly 1,500,000 distinct CDR3 sequences listed, around 36% were seen once. This sequence joins TRBV20-1 and TRBJ1-2, with no clear D. The receptor was derived from a woman in her 30s in good health. Sequenced: blood. The CDR3 protein is CSAPDGPRSYTF. The CDR3 DNA follows: TGCAGTGCCCCCGATGGGCCCAGGAGCTACACCTTC.